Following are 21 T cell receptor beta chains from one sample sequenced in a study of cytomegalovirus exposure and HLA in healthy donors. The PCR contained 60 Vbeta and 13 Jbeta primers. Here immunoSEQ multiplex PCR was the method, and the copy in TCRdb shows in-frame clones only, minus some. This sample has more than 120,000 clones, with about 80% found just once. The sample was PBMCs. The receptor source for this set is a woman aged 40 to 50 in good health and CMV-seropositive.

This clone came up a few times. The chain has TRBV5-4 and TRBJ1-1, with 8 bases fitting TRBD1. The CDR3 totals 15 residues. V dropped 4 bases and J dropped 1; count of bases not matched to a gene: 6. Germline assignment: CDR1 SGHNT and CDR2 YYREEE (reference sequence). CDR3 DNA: TGTGCCAGCAGCCGTACGACAGGGGCGAACACTGAAGCTTTCTTT. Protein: CASSRTTGANTEAFF.

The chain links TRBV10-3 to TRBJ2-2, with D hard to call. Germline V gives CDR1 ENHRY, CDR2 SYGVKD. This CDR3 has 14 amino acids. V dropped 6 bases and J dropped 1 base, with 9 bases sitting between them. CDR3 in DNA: TGTGCCATCAGGGGCACCGAGAACACCGGGGAGCTGTTTTTT. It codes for CAIRGTENTGELFF.

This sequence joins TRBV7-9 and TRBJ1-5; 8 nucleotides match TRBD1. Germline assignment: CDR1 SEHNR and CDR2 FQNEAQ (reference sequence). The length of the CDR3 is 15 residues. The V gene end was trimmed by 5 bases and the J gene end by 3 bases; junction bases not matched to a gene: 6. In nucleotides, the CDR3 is TGTGCCAGCAGCCTTACAGGGGGATTCAATCAGCCCCAGCATTTT. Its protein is CASSLTGGFNQPQHF.

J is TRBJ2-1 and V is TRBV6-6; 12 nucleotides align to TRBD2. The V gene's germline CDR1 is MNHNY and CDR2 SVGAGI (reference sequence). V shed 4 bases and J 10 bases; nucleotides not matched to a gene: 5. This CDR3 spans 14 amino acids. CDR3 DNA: TGTGCCAGCAGTTCCAGACTAGCGGGAGACGAGCAGTTCTTC. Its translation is CASSSRLAGDEQFF.

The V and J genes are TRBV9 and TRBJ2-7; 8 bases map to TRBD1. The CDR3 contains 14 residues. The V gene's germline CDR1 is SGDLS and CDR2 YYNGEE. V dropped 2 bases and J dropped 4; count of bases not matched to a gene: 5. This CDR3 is CASSVEDRAYEQYF. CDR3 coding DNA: TGTGCCAGCAGCGTTGAGGACAGGGCGTACGAGCAGTACTTC.

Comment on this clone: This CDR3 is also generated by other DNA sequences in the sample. CDR3 DNA sequence: TGTGCTAGTGGTTTGGTAGGGGGGGGCGCTGAAGCTTTCTTT. This encodes CASGLVGGGAEAFF. The chain carries TRBV12-5 and TRBJ1-1; the D gene is possibly TRBD1 (6 bases). From germline, CDR1 is LGHNT and CDR2 FRNRAP. The ends were cut back, 0 bases at V and 6 bases at J, with 11 bases in the middle. The CDR3 consists of 14 residues.

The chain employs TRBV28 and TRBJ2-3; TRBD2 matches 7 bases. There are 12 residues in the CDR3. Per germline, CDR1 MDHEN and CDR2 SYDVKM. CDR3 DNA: TGTGCAAGCTGGGACTACACAGATACGCAGTATTTT. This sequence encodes CASWDYTDTQYF.

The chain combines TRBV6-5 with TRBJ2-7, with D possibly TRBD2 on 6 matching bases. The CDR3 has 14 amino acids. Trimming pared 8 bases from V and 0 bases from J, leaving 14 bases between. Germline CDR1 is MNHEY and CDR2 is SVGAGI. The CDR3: CASAGPNPSYEQYF. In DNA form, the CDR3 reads TGTGCCAGCGCGGGGCCCAACCCCTCCTACGAGCAGTACTTC.

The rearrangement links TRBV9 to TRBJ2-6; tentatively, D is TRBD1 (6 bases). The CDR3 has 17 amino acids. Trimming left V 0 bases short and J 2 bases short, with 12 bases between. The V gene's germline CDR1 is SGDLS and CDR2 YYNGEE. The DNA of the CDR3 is TGTGCCAGCAGCGTAGCGTGGGGGCGCACTGGGGCCAACGTCCTGACTTTC. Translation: CASSVAWGRTGANVLTF.

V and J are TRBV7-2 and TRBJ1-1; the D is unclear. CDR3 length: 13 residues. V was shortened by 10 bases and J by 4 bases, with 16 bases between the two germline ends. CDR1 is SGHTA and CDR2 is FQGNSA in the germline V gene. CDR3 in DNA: TGTGCCACCAAGGAGGGCATCGGCACTGAAGCTTTCTTT. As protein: CATKEGIGTEAFF.

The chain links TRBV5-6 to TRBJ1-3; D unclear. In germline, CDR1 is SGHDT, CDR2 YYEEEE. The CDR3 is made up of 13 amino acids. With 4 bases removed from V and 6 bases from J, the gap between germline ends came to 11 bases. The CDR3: CASSRQATNTIYF. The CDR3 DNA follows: TGTGCCAGCAGCCGTCAGGCAACAAACACCATATATTTT.

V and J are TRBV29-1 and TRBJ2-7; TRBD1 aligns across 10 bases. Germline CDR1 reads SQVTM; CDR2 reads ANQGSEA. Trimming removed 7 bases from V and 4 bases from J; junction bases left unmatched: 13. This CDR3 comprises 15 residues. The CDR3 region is CSAEGGGQGRYEQYF. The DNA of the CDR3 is TGCAGCGCCGAGGGGGGGGGACAGGGGCGGTACGAGCAGTACTTC.

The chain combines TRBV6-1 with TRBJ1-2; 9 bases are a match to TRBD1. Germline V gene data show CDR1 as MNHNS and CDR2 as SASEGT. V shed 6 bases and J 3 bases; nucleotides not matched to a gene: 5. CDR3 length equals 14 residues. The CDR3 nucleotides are TGTGCCAGCAGAAGAGGGGACAGGGACTATGGCTACACCTTC. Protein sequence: CASRRGDRDYGYTF.

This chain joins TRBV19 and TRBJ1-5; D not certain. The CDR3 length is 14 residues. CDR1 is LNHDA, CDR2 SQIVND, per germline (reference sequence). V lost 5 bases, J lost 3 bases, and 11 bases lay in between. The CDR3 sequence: CASSPGSYNQPQHF. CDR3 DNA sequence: TGTGCCAGTAGTCCCGGGTCCTACAATCAGCCCCAGCATTTT.

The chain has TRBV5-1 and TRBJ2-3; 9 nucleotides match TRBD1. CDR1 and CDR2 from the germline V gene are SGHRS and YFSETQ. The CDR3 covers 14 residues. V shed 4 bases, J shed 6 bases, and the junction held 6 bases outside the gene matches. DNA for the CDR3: TGCGCCAGCAGCCCAGGGACAGGGTTTGATACGCAGTATTTT. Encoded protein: CASSPGTGFDTQYF.

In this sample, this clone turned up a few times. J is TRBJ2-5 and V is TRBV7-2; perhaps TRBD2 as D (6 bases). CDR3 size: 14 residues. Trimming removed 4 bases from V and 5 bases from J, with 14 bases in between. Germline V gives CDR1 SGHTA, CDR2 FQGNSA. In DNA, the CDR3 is TGTGCCAGCAGCTCCGGGTCGGCGGGGGAGACCCAGTACTTC. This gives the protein CASSSGSAGETQYF.

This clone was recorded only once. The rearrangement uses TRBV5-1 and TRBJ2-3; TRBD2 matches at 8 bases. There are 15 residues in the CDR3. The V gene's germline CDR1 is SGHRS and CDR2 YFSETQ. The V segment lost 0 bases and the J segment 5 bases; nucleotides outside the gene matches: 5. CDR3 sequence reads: CASSLGSGVQDTQYF. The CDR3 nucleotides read TGCGCCAGCAGCTTGGGTAGCGGGGTACAAGATACGCAGTATTTT.

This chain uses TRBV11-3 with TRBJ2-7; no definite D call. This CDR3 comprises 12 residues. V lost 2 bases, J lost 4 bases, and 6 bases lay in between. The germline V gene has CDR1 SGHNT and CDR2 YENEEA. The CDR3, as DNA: TGTGCCAGCAGCTTATCCCGGTACGAGCAGTACTTC. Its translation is CASSLSRYEQYF.

The CDR3 protein is CASSLAVNTEAFF. CDR3 coding DNA: TGTGCCAGCAGCTTAGCCGTGAACACTGAAGCTTTCTTT. The J gene is TRBJ1-1, the V gene TRBV11-3; D ambiguous. The CDR3 loop spans 13 amino acids. The germline V gene encodes CDR1 SGHNT and CDR2 YENEEA. V gave up 1 base and J gave up 0 bases, with 3 bases separating them. Looking up the rest from reference TRBV11-3 and TRBJ1-1 gives the full variable domain: EAGVVQSPRYKIIEKKQPVAFWCNPISGHNTLYWYLQNLGQGPELLIRYENEEAVDDSQLPKDRFSAERLKGVDSTLKIQPAELGDSAVYLCASSLAVNTEAFFGQGTRLTVV.

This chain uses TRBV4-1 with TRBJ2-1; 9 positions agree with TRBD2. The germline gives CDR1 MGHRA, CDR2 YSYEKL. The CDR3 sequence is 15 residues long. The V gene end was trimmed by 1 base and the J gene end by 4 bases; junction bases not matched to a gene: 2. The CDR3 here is CASSQGLAGYNEQFF. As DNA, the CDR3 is TGCGCCAGCAGCCAAGGCCTAGCGGGATACAATGAGCAGTTCTTC.

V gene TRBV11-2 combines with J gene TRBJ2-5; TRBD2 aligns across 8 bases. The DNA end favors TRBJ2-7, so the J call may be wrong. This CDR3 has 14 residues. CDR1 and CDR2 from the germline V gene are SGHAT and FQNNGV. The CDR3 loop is CASSILAGTYEQYF. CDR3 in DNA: TGTGCCAGCAGCATTTTAGCGGGAACCTACGAGCAGTACTTC.